Given below is one T cell receptor beta chain in context. The data were taken from a study of blood T cell repertoires in COVID-19. About the research overall: The United States, Italy and Spain supplied acute and convalescent COVID-19 samples.

As processed by the authors: Counts of nucleated cells, estimated from reference gene primer amplification, were obtained. Sequenced by immunoSEQ multiplex PCR; TCRdb stores in-frame clones only, minus some. The V and J calls and clone size are taken from that table; D and trimming were inferred from the DNA. The data show 140,000 or so clones, 80% seen once. With 5 bases removed from V and 3 bases from J, the gap between germline ends came to 12 bases. Germline-derived CDR1 and CDR2 are SGHRS and YFSETQ. CDR3 length: 13 residues. This TCR came from a man between 65 and 85 years old who had recovered from COVID-19. The J gene is TRBJ2-7, the V gene TRBV5-1; no clear D gene. Sequencing was done on a sample of peripheral blood. In DNA, the CDR3 is TGCGCCAGCAGATTTGACACCTACTACGAGCAGTACTTC. It is translated as CASRFDTYYEQYF.